This entry lists 29 T cell receptor beta chains sequenced from one sample in a study of blood T cell repertoires in COVID-19. TCRdb keeps only in-frame clones here, not all; method: immunoSEQ multiplex PCR. The table includes about 120,000 clones, about 79% detected once. The sequenced material came from peripheral blood. Receptors originate from a woman of 80 years or more with acute or convalescent COVID-19.

The chain recombines TRBV27 with TRBJ1-1; 9 bases agree with TRBD1. Germline CDR1 and CDR2: MNHEY and SMNVEV (reference sequence). The CDR3 consists of 13 residues. The V segment lost 8 bases and the J segment 1 base; nucleotides outside the gene matches: 2. The CDR3 bases are TGTGCCAGCCGGACAGGGGCGAACACTGAAGCTTTCTTT. Residues: CASRTGANTEAFF.

V and J are TRBV9 and TRBJ2-7; a weak D match, TRBD1 (7 bases). Germline V gene lookup returns CDR1 SGDLS and CDR2 YYNGEE. This CDR3 is built from 16 residues. The V end lost 3 bases, the J end lost 1 base, and 17 bases lay between the germline ends. As DNA, the CDR3 is TGTGCCAGCAGCGCGGGGGCAGGGGGACCTTCCTACGAGCAGTACTTC. This translates into CASSAGAGGPSYEQYF.

V and J are TRBV18 and TRBJ1-2; 8 positions agree with TRBD1. Germline trimming cut 6 bases from V and 9 bases from J; bases unmatched to any gene: 9. This CDR3 comprises 13 residues. The germline CDR1 and CDR2 sequences are KGHSH and LQKENI. CDR3 coding DNA: TGTGCCAGCTCTCAAGGACAGGGAGCAAGCTACACCTTC. It specifies CASSQGQGASYTF. The complete variable domain, with remaining parts taken from reference TRBV18 and TRBJ1-2, reads NAGVMQNPRHLVRRRGQEARLRCSPMKGHSHVYWYRQLPEEGLKFMVYLQKENIIDESGMPKERFSAEFPKEGPSILRIQQVVRGDSAAYFCASSQGQGASYTFGSGTRLTVV.

The J gene is TRBJ2-5, the V gene TRBV24-1; weak D call: TRBD1 (5 bases). CDR3 length: 13 residues. V lost 9 bases to trimming and J lost 2 bases, with 12 bases between them. The germline V gene has CDR1 KGHDR and CDR2 SFDVKD. The chain's CDR3 is CATRDSRQETQYF. Here the CDR3 DNA reads TGTGCCACCCGAGACAGCCGACAAGAGACCCAGTACTTC.

This clone appeared a few times. V is TRBV28 and J is TRBJ1-3, with 7 nucleotides matching TRBD1. Per the germline V gene, CDR1 is MDHEN and CDR2 is SYDVKM. This CDR3 comprises 15 residues. The V gene end was trimmed by 4 bases and the J gene end by 0 bases; junction bases not matched to a gene: 3. The CDR3 loop is CASSSGGYSGNTIYF. CDR3 bases: TGTGCCAGCAGTTCAGGGGGTTACTCTGGAAACACCATATATTTT.

The V gene is TRBV11-2, the J gene TRBJ1-2; the D is unclear. The CDR3 is 12 amino acids. Trimming took off 6 bases at V and 5 bases at J, with 10 bases between the two ends. From germline, CDR1 is SGHAT and CDR2 FQNNGV. The CDR3 spells CASRGAIYGYTF. The CDR3 nucleotides are TGTGCCAGCAGAGGAGCCATTTATGGCTACACCTTC.

DNA for the CDR3: TGTGCCAGCAGTTTTGCTAGCGGTACCTACGAGCAGTACTTC. Amino acids: CASSFASGTYEQYF. The V gene is TRBV6-5, the J gene TRBJ2-7, with 7 nucleotides matching TRBD2. Trimming took 4 bases from V and 2 from J; bases not matched to a gene: 5. Germline V gene data show CDR1 as MNHEY and CDR2 as SVGAGI. The CDR3 has 14 amino acids.

This chain uses TRBV21-1 with TRBJ2-7; TRBD1, the table's D call, was not compared with the DNA. TRBV21-1 is a known pseudogene. CDR3 size: 14 residues. The CDR3 reads CASSLKDRRYEQYF. As DNA, the CDR3 is TGTGCCAGCAGCTTGAAGGACAGGAGGTACGAGCAGTACTTC.

The V gene is TRBV15, the J gene TRBJ1-3; no reliable D call. Per germline, CDR1 LNHNV and CDR2 YYDKDF (reference sequence). The CDR3 has 14 residues. V was trimmed by 0 bases and J by 3 bases, leaving 6 bases between them. The CDR3 region has the DNA TGTGCCACCAGCAGAGAACAGTTTGGAAACACCATATATTTT. Its protein product is CATSREQFGNTIYF.

The gene calls are TRBV4-3 and TRBJ1-5; tentatively, D is TRBD1 (5 bases). V was pared by 0 bases and J by 6 bases, with 12 bases between. CDR3 length: 15 residues. The germline V gene encodes CDR1 LGHNA and CDR2 YSLEER. The CDR3 spells CASSQDPQGGQPQHF. The DNA of the CDR3 is TGCGCCAGCAGCCAAGATCCCCAGGGAGGTCAGCCCCAGCATTTT.

This clone was observed a single time. This chain links TRBV28 with TRBJ1-2; a possible D gene is TRBD1 (6 bases). Germline V gives CDR1 MDHEN, CDR2 SYDVKM. V was clipped by 7 bases and J by 8 bases, with 17 bases between them. The CDR3 contains 13 residues. CDR3 protein: CASNPGQSHGYTF. In DNA form, the CDR3 reads TGTGCCAGCAACCCGGGACAATCGCACGGCTACACCTTC.

This clone was picked up one time. The genes are TRBV7-2 and TRBJ2-7, with D possibly being TRBD2 (6 bases). V was pared by 1 base and J by 0 bases, with 13 bases between. The CDR3 sequence is 16 residues long. CDR1 and CDR2 from the germline V gene are SGHTA and FQGNSA. The CDR3 nucleotides are TGTGCCAGCAGCTTAGTGGGGGGTCAGAGCTCCTACGAGCAGTACTTC. This encodes CASSLVGGQSSYEQYF. Full variable domain (outside the CDR3, taken from reference TRBV7-2 and TRBJ2-7): GAGVSQSPSNKVTEKGKDVELRCDPISGHTALYWYRQSLGQGLEFLIYFQGNSAPDKSGLPSDRFSAERTGGSVSTLTIQRTQQEDSAVYLCASSLVGGQSSYEQYFGPGTRLTVT.

The gene calls are TRBV6-2 or TRBV6-3 and TRBJ2-7; 7 bases are a match to TRBD2. In germline, CDR1 is MNHEY, CDR2 SVGEGT. V lost 4 bases, J lost 5 bases, and 5 bases stayed unmatched. This CDR3 has 13 residues. DNA of the CDR3: TGTGCCAGCAGTTTCGGACTAGTTAACGAGCAGTACTTC. The encoded protein is CASSFGLVNEQYF.

The V call is TRBV4-1, the J call TRBJ2-7; the match to TRBD2 covers 7 bases. Trimming took 2 bases from V and 3 from J; bases not matched to a gene: 4. Per germline, CDR1 MGHRA and CDR2 YSYEKL. This CDR3 is 14 amino acids long. In nucleotides, the CDR3 is TGCGCCAGCAGCCAACCCGGACTAGTCTACGAGCAGTACTTC. Translating gives CASSQPGLVYEQYF.

This chain connects TRBV3-1 (or the pseudogene TRBV3-2) to TRBJ1-5; D gene unclear. CDR1 and CDR2 (germline): LGHDT, YNNKEL (reference sequence). V was pared by 4 bases and J by 1 base, with 32 bases between. This CDR3 comprises 22 residues. The CDR3 loop reads CASSLARLVPISPFWSNQPQHF. The CDR3, as DNA: TGTGCCAGCAGCCTAGCCAGACTCGTCCCGATAAGCCCCTTCTGGAGCAATCAGCCCCAGCATTTT.

The V gene is TRBV7-9, the J gene TRBJ2-7, with D tentatively TRBD1 (6 bases). This CDR3 contains 16 residues. Between the trimmed V and J ends, which lost 3 bases and 2 bases, there was a span of 17 bases. CDR1 is SEHNR and CDR2 is FQNEAQ in the germline V gene (reference sequence). The CDR3 loop reads CASSLWSWDTTYEQYF. CDR3 coding DNA: TGTGCCAGCAGCTTGTGGTCCTGGGACACGACCTACGAGCAGTACTTC.

This clone is termed medium-sized. The rearrangement links TRBV27 to TRBJ2-3; tentatively, D is TRBD1 (5 bases). The CDR3 totals 13 residues. The germline V and J ends were trimmed by 5 bases and 7 bases, with 13 bases remaining between them. CDR1 is MNHEY and CDR2 is SMNVEV in the germline V gene (reference sequence). The chain's CDR3 is CASSRGDPNTQYF. The CDR3 DNA reads as TGTGCCAGCAGTAGGGGTGATCCTAATACGCAGTATTTT.

The chain recombines TRBV4-3 with TRBJ2-3, with D possibly matching TRBD2 (5 bases). V was shortened by 0 bases and J by 11 bases, with 12 bases between the two germline ends. Germline CDR1 reads LGHNA; CDR2 reads YSLEER. The CDR3 spans 13 residues. CDR3 in amino acids: CASSQDPREGQYF. CDR3 bases: TGCGCCAGCAGCCAAGATCCTCGCGAGGGGCAGTATTTT.

The rearrangement joins TRBV30 to TRBJ1-2; 8 bases map to TRBD1. After removal of 4 bases from V and 7 bases from J, the junction contained 8 bases not matched to a gene. The CDR3 has 13 amino acids. Germline V gene data show CDR1 as GTSNPN and CDR2 as SVGIG (reference sequence). In DNA, the CDR3 is TGTGCCTGGAAAACAGGGGGAGGAGGTGGCTACACCTTC. Amino acid sequence: CAWKTGGGGGYTF.

The rearrangement joins TRBV5-4 to TRBJ2-3, with D perhaps TRBD2 (6 bases). Trimming pared 4 bases from V and 5 bases from J, leaving 17 bases between. Germline V gene data show CDR1 as SGHNT and CDR2 as YYREEE (reference sequence). This CDR3 contains 15 residues. CDR3 DNA: TGTGCCAGCAGCAGGGGCGGGGTAGCGGAAGATACGCAGTATTTT. It yields the protein CASSRGGVAEDTQYF.

The chain employs TRBV11-2 and TRBJ2-7, with 11 positions matching TRBD2. CDR1 and CDR2 from the germline V gene are SGHAT and FQNNGV. This CDR3 comprises 18 residues. V shed 0 bases, J shed 3 bases, and the junction held 10 bases outside the gene matches. In nucleotides, the CDR3 is TGTGCCAGCAGCTTAGAGGGAGGTGCGACTAGCGGGAACTACGAGCAGTACTTC. Encoded protein: CASSLEGGATSGNYEQYF.

CDR3 in amino acids: CASSSRDTYQPQHF. CDR3 nucleotides: TGTGCCAGCAGCTCCCGGGACACCTATCAGCCCCAGCATTTT. J is TRBJ1-5 and V is TRBV5-8, with D possibly being TRBD1 (6 bases). The V gene lost 3 bases and the J gene lost 5 bases, with 12 bases spanning the gap. Per germline, CDR1 SGHTS and CDR2 YDEGEE. There are 14 residues in the CDR3.

The rearrangement uses TRBV9 and TRBJ1-2; D unresolved. The CDR3 totals 12 residues. The germline CDR1 and CDR2 sequences are SGDLS and YYNGEE. With 3 bases removed from V and 2 bases from J, the gap between germline ends came to 5 bases. In DNA form, the CDR3 reads TGTGCCAGCAGCGCCGGGAACTATGGCTACACCTTC. Translated, it gives CASSAGNYGYTF.

This clone was detected once. The chain has TRBV3-1 (or the pseudogene TRBV3-2) and TRBJ2-1; TRBD2 aligns across 10 bases. V lost 1 base, J lost 9 bases, and 9 bases stayed unmatched. The CDR3 contains 16 residues. Germline V gene data show CDR1 as LGHDT and CDR2 as YNNKEL (reference sequence). CDR3 bases: TGTGCCAGCAGCCAAGGAGGAAGCGGGGGGGCCGGTGAGCAGTTCTTC. This translates into CASSQGGSGGAGEQFF.

The chain links TRBV11-2 to TRBJ1-4, with D possibly matching TRBD1 (5 bases). V lost 5 bases and J 8 bases, leaving 18 bases between the germline ends. The germline CDR1 and CDR2 sequences are SGHAT and FQNNGV. The CDR3 covers 15 residues. The CDR3 loop is CASSSRTGGIEKLFF. Written as DNA, the CDR3 is TGTGCCAGCAGCAGTCGGACGGGGGGAATAGAAAAACTGTTTTTT.

The V gene is TRBV18, the J gene TRBJ2-1; 9 nucleotides line up with TRBD1. The junction had 13 bases not matched to a gene; V was cut back by 5 bases and J by 8 bases. The CDR3 loop spans 16 amino acids. The V gene's germline CDR1 is KGHSH and CDR2 LQKENI. CDR3 sequence: CASSFLHGQGSDEQFF. The DNA of the CDR3 is TGTGCCAGCTCATTCCTTCACGGACAGGGGAGCGATGAGCAGTTCTTC. The full variable domain, with the rest looked up from reference TRBV18 and TRBJ2-1, is NAGVMQNPRHLVRRRGQEARLRCSPMKGHSHVYWYRQLPEEGLKFMVYLQKENIIDESGMPKERFSAEFPKEGPSILRIQQVVRGDSAAYFCASSFLHGQGSDEQFFGPGTRLTVL.

Here the CDR3 DNA reads TGTGCCAGCAGCTTGGACAGGTCGAACACTGAAGCTTTCTTT. This codes for CASSLDRSNTEAFF. The chain is built from TRBV5-4 and TRBJ1-1; weak D call: TRBD1 (5 bases). Trimming pared 0 bases from V and 1 base from J, leaving 7 bases between. The CDR3 runs 14 residues. Germline values: CDR1 SGHNT, CDR2 YYREEE (reference sequence).

This chain uses TRBV29-1 with TRBJ2-5; 13 positions match TRBD2. V lost 6 bases to trimming and J lost 0 bases; unmatched junction nucleotides: 4. CDR1 is SQVTM and CDR2 is ANQGSEA in the germline V gene. This CDR3 has 15 amino acids. The CDR3 spells CSVGGLAGYQETQYF. Here the CDR3 DNA reads TGCAGCGTCGGGGGACTAGCGGGGTACCAAGAGACCCAGTACTTC. The full variable domain, with the rest looked up from reference TRBV29-1 and TRBJ2-5, is SAVISQKPSRDICQRGTSLTIQCQVDSQVTMMFWYRQQPGQSLTLIATANQGSEATYESGFVIDKFPISRPNLTFSTLTVSNMSPEDSSIYLCSVGGLAGYQETQYFGPGTRLLVL.

This clone was found once. The V call is TRBV6-2 or TRBV6-3, the J call TRBJ1-5; 9 bases map to TRBD1. J lost 3 bases, V lost 5 bases, and 5 bases had no gene match. The germline V gene has CDR1 MNHEY and CDR2 SVGEGT. The CDR3 has 15 amino acids. The DNA of the CDR3 is TGTGCCAGCAGTCCCCGGGACAGGGCCAATCAGCCCCAGCATTTT. Translating gives CASSPRDRANQPQHF.